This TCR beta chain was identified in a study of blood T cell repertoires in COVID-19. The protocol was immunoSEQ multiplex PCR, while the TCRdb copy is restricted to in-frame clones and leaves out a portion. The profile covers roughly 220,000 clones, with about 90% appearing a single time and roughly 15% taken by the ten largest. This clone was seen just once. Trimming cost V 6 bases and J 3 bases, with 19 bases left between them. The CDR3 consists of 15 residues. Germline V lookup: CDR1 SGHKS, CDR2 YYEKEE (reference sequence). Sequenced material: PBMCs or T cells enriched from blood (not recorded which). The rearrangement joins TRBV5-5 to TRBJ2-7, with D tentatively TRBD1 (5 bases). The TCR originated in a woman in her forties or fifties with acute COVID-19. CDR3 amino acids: CASTELQGRFYEQYF. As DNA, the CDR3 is TGTGCCAGCACCGAGCTGCAGGGCCGTTTCTACGAGCAGTACTTC. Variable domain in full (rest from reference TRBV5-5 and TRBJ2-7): DAGVTQSPTHLIKTRGQQVTLRCSPISGHKSVSWYQQVLGQGPQFIFQYYEKEERGRGNFPDRFSARQFPNYSSELNVNALLLGDSALYLCASTELQGRFYEQYFGPGTRLTVT.